These 10 T cell receptor beta chains were all obtained from the same sample, sequenced in a study of cytomegalovirus exposure and HLA in healthy donors. The PCR made use of 60 Vbeta and 13 Jbeta primers. Produced via immunoSEQ multiplex PCR; TCRdb's table is partial and in-frame only. The data contain 150,000 or so clones, roughly 80% of them seen just once; the ten biggest clones take up 1.5%. The source material was PBMCs. The receptor set was obtained from a female donor in good health and CMV-seronegative.

The V call is TRBV19, the J call TRBJ2-7; 7 bases align to TRBD2. This CDR3 has 17 amino acids. V lost 5 bases and J lost 5; bases outside the gene matches: 18. Looked up from germline, CDR1 is LNHDA and CDR2 is SQIVND (reference sequence). DNA of the CDR3: TGTGCCAGTAGTCCCGGGGGGTGGCGGGAGTTCATCGACGAGCAGTACTTC. It specifies CASSPGGWREFIDEQYF. Looking up the rest from reference TRBV19 and TRBJ2-7 gives the full variable domain: DGGITQSPKYLFRKEGQNVTLSCEQNLNHDAMYWYRQDPGQGLRLIYYSQIVNDFQKGDIAEGYSVSREKKESFPLTVTSAQKNPTAFYLCASSPGGWREFIDEQYFGPGTRLTVT.

The chain has TRBV15 and TRBJ1-2; TRBD1 is a possible D gene (5 bases). V dropped 0 bases and J dropped 6 bases, with 17 bases sitting between them. The V gene's germline CDR1 is LNHNV and CDR2 YYDKDF (reference sequence). CDR3 length equals 16 residues. In DNA form, the CDR3 reads TGTGCCACCAGCAGAGATCCCAGGGCCTTTGGAGATGGCTACACCTTC. Translated: CATSRDPRAFGDGYTF.

The CDR3 loop reads CASSLNPPGQGYGYTF. CDR3 sequence (DNA): TGTGCCAGCAGCTTAAATCCCCCGGGACAGGGGTATGGCTACACCTTC. V is TRBV7-3 and J is TRBJ1-2, with 10 bases fitting TRBD1. Germline V gene data show CDR1 as SGHTA and CDR2 as FQGTGA. V lost 1 base, J lost 5 bases, and 7 bases stayed unmatched. CDR3 size: 16 residues.

This clone was seen a single time. V gene TRBV5-1 combines with J gene TRBJ2-3, with a tentative D call TRBD1 (6 bases). Per the germline V gene, CDR1 is SGHRS and CDR2 is YFSETQ. V dropped 0 bases and J dropped 0 bases, with 8 bases sitting between them. The CDR3 has 15 amino acids. As DNA, the CDR3 is TGCGCCAGCAGCTTGGTTGGACAGAGCACAGATACGCAGTATTTT. It is translated as CASSLVGQSTDTQYF.

This sequence joins TRBV5-5 and TRBJ1-3; a possible D gene is TRBD1 (5 bases). Germline lookup yields CDR1 SGHKS and CDR2 YYEKEE (reference sequence). The CDR3 consists of 15 residues. V lost 2 bases, J lost 0 bases, and 9 bases lay in between. CDR3 sequence (DNA): TGTGCCAGCAGCTTAACTGGGGCCTCTGGAAACACCATATATTTT. As protein: CASSLTGASGNTIYF. The complete variable domain, with remaining parts taken from reference TRBV5-5 and TRBJ1-3, reads DAGVTQSPTHLIKTRGQQVTLRCSPISGHKSVSWYQQVLGQGPQFIFQYYEKEERGRGNFPDRFSARQFPNYSSELNVNALLLGDSALYLCASSLTGASGNTIYFGEGSWLTVV.

This clone was observed a handful of times. CDR3 in amino acids: CASRGGGRTEAFF. CDR3 in DNA: TGTGCCAGCAGAGGGGGGGGGAGGACTGAAGCTTTCTTT. The J gene is TRBJ1-1, the V gene TRBV28; D is perhaps TRBD1 (6 bases). The V gene's germline CDR1 is MDHEN and CDR2 SYDVKM. The CDR3 is 13 amino acids. The V and J ends lost 6 bases and 5 bases respectively, with 13 bases between them.

This clone came up a few times. The V and J genes are TRBV4-2 and TRBJ2-4; 9 bases match TRBD2. Germline trimming cut 0 bases from V and 0 bases from J; bases unmatched to any gene: 12. The V gene's germline CDR1 is LGHNA and CDR2 YNFKEQ. There are 20 residues in the CDR3. The CDR3 DNA follows: TGTGCCAGCAGCCAAGATCTGGTCATAGCGGGAGTTCTAGCCAAAAACATTCAGTACTTC. As protein: CASSQDLVIAGVLAKNIQYF.

This chain connects TRBV5-5 to TRBJ1-5; perhaps TRBD1 as D (5 bases). Between the trimmed V and J ends, which lost 2 bases and 0 bases, there was a span of 9 bases. This CDR3 has 15 residues. Germline lookup yields CDR1 SGHKS and CDR2 YYEKEE (reference sequence). The CDR3 spells CASSLEGVSNQPQHF. The CDR3 DNA follows: TGTGCCAGCAGCTTAGAAGGGGTTAGCAATCAGCCCCAGCATTTT.

This chain uses TRBV4-3 with TRBJ2-1, with 14 bases lining up with TRBD2. Looked up from germline, CDR1 is LGHNA and CDR2 is YSLEER. The V and J ends lost 4 bases and 1 base, in that order; junction bases with no gene match: 3. The CDR3 sequence is 17 residues long. The CDR3 nucleotides read TGCGCCAGCAGCCGGGGACTAGCGGGAGAGTCCTACAATGAGCAGTTCTTC. Protein product: CASSRGLAGESYNEQFF.

Only one count was recorded for this clone. A read error may account for a junction end that differs from germline. CDR3: CASSYGRDSIVF. CDR3 in DNA: TGTGCCAGCAGCTACGGTCGGGACAGTATAGTCTTC. The gene calls are TRBV7-2 and TRBJ2-7; 7 nucleotides agree with TRBD1. This CDR3 spans 12 amino acids. In germline, CDR1 is SGHTA, CDR2 FQGNSA.